This T cell receptor (beta chain) was sequenced for a study of blood T cell repertoires in COVID-19. Study details: Sites in the United States, Italy and Spain provided acute and convalescent COVID-19 samples.

Libraries were prepared by immunoSEQ multiplex PCR; TCRdb keeps only in-frame clonotypes and omits some of them. The sample shows 300,000 to 350,000 clones, roughly 90% of them seen only once. Germline loops: CDR1 DFQATT, CDR2 SNEGSKA (reference sequence). V was trimmed by 3 bases and J by 1 base, leaving 12 bases between them. This CDR3 has 14 amino acids. This clone has only one observation. V gene TRBV20-1 combines with J gene TRBJ1-2, with D possibly matching TRBD1 (6 bases). This sequence was found in a woman in her thirties who had been exposed to COVID-19. Sample: PBMCs or T cells enriched from blood (not recorded which). The CDR3 DNA reads TGCAGTGCTAGTCCTCTGGACAGTAACTATGGCTACACCTTC. This translates into CSASPLDSNYGYTF.